Listed below are T cell receptor beta chains from one sample, sequenced in a study of cytomegalovirus exposure and HLA in healthy donors. TCRdb's table, derived via immunoSEQ multiplex PCR, lists solely in-frame clones and lacks some. The table has around 120,000 clones, 15% seen once; the top ten hold 1.9%. Sequencing was done on a sample of PBMCs. These receptors all stem from a woman younger than 35 in good health and CMV-seronegative. CDR3s include the opening cysteine and the closing phenylalanine or tryptophan. Fields, in order: clone size, D gene, J gene, V gene, CDR3 protein, CDR3 DNA. D genes are given only for firm matches. A row's size may be missing; if present it is once, few, many or a size class.

NA | TRBD1 | TRBJ2-3 | TRBV7-7 | CASSPDRGTTDTQYF | TGTGCCAGCAGCCCTGACAGGGGGACCACAGATACGCAGTATTTT
NA | TRBD1 | TRBJ1-1 | TRBV19 | CASRDRGLDTEAFF | TGTGCCAGTAGAGACAGGGGGCTTGACACTGAAGCTTTCTTT
NA | NA | TRBJ2-6 | TRBV5-1 | CASSSGRDSGANVLTF | TGCGCCAGCAGCTCCGGACGGGACTCTGGGGCCAACGTCCTGACTTTC
NA | NA | TRBJ2-3 | TRBV29-1 | CSVDIHTDTQYF | TGCAGCGTTGACATCCACACAGATACGCAGTATTTT
NA | TRBD1 | TRBJ2-3 | TRBV18 | CASSPLRADRAYTDTQYF | TGTGCCAGCTCACCTCTTAGGGCGGACAGGGCTTACACAGATACGCAGTATTTT
NA | TRBD1 | TRBJ1-3 | TRBV10-3 | CAISGDSTGPGNTIYF | TGTGCCATCAGTGGGGATTCGACAGGGCCAGGAAACACCATATATTTT
few | TRBD2 | TRBJ2-3 | TRBV27 | CASSQRGGVGGTQYF | TGTGCCAGCAGCCAACGGGGGGGGGTCGGGGGTACGCAGTATTTT
few | TRBD2 | TRBJ2-2 | TRBV28 | CASRSSGMNTGELFF | TGTGCCAGCAGGAGTAGCGGGATGAACACCGGGGAGCTGTTTTTT
few | NA | TRBJ1-2 | TRBV27 | CASGSWGGVNYGYTF | TGTGCCAGCGGCTCTTGGGGGGGTGTTAACTATGGCTACACCTTC
few | TRBD2 | TRBJ2-7 | TRBV7-6 | CASSLSFGLAGGFGDEQYF | TGTGCCAGCAGCTTATCTTTTGGGCTAGCGGGGGGGTTCGGCGACGAGCAGTACTTC
few | TRBD1 | TRBJ1-1 | TRBV12-5 | CASGLGDRGEAFF | TGTGCTAGTGGTTTGGGCGACAGGGGTGAAGCTTTCTTT
few | TRBD1 | TRBJ2-3 | TRBV7-8 | CASSSDRVGGDTQYF | TGTGCCAGCAGCTCAGACAGGGTAGGAGGAGATACGCAGTATTTT
few | TRBD2 | TRBJ2-5 | TRBV13 | CASSLPGGISETQYF | TGTGCCAGCAGCTTACCGGGAGGAATTAGTGAGACCCAGTACTTC
few | TRBD1 | TRBJ2-7 | TRBV2 | CASSRQGIHEQYF | TGTGCCAGCAGTAGACAGGGAATCCACGAGCAGTACTTC
NA | TRBD2 | TRBJ2-3 | TRBV9 | CASSHGGRTDTQYF | TGTGCCAGCAGCCACGGCGGGAGGACAGATACGCAGTATTTT
NA | NA | TRBJ2-3 | TRBV27 | CASSLLRVADTQYF | TGTGCCAGCAGTTTGCTCAGGGTGGCAGATACGCAGTATTTT
once | NA | TRBJ1-6 | TRBV10-3 | CAIRTGGDSYNSPLHF | TGTGCCATCAGGACAGGTGGGGACTCCTATAATTCACCCCTCCACTTT
NA | NA | TRBJ2-7 | TRBV27 | CASSFYRGAKNEQYF | TGTGCCAGCAGTTTTTATCGAGGCGCCAAAAACGAGCAGTACTTC
NA | TRBD1 | TRBJ1-5 | TRBV7-8 | CASSHDRVGVSDQPQHF | TGTGCCAGCAGCCACGACAGGGTAGGGGTTTCGGATCAGCCCCAGCATTTT
NA | NA | TRBJ1-1 | TRBV18 | CASSPLDGRNTEAFF | TGTGCCAGCTCACCACTAGACGGGAGGAACACTGAAGCTTTCTTT
few | NA | TRBJ2-7 | TRBV7-9 | CASSLGSRPYEQYF | TGTGCCAGCAGCTTAGGGTCCAGGCCTTACGAGCAGTACTTC
few | NA | TRBJ1-5 | TRBV19 | CASSIMRGSNQPQHF | TGTGCCAGTAGTATTATGCGGGGTAGCAATCAGCCCCAGCATTTT
few | TRBD1 | TRBJ2-1 | TRBV14 | CASSQAVMGQGDNEQFF | TGTGCCAGCAGCCAAGCCGTGATGGGACAGGGAGACAATGAGCAGTTCTTC
few | TRBD2 | TRBJ2-2 | TRBV9 | CASSPSGGLAGVAGELFF | TGTGCCAGCAGCCCCTCTGGGGGACTAGCGGGAGTCGCCGGGGAGCTGTTTTTT
few | NA | TRBJ2-5 | TRBV29-1 | CSVGGGGKETQYF | TGCAGCGTTGGAGGGGGGGGGAAAGAGACCCAGTACTTC
few | TRBD1 | TRBJ2-7 | TRBV18 | CASSREQGAYEQYF | TGTGCCAGCTCACGAGAACAGGGGGCTTACGAGCAGTACTTC
NA | TRBD1 | TRBJ1-1 | TRBV6-5 | CASSYGDRGGTEAFF | TGTGCCAGCAGTTACGGAGACAGGGGAGGAACTGAAGCTTTCTTT
few | TRBD1 | TRBJ2-3 | TRBV30 | CAWSVGSGQGLDTQYF | TGTGCCTGGAGTGTTGGAAGCGGACAGGGGTTAGATACGCAGTATTTT
few | NA | TRBJ2-5 | TRBV30 | CACGQRQETQYF | TGTGCCTGCGGACAGAGACAAGAGACCCAGTACTTC
NA | TRBD2 | TRBJ2-2 | TRBV5-1 | CASSFERELTGELFF | TGCGCCAGCAGCTTTGAGCGGGAGCTCACCGGGGAGCTGTTTTTT
few | TRBD1 | TRBJ1-4 | TRBV5-4 | CASSPRQGGEKLFF | TGTGCCAGCAGCCCTCGACAGGGCGGCGAAAAACTGTTTTTT
NA | TRBD1 | TRBJ2-7 | TRBV28 | CASSSGGKDRGFYEQYF | TGTGCCAGCAGTTCAGGGGGAAAGGACAGGGGCTTCTACGAGCAGTACTTC
few | NA | TRBJ1-1 | TRBV29-1 | CSVVRDTEAFF | TGCAGCGTTGTACGGGATACTGAAGCTTTCTTT
few | NA | TRBJ2-7 | TRBV29-1 | CSVEGSGVGEQYF | TGCAGCGTCGAAGGTTCCGGGGTAGGCGAGCAGTACTTC
NA | NA | TRBJ1-2 | TRBV19 | CASSTPTDSRFTF | TGTGCCAGTAGTACCCCGACCGACAGCCGATTCACCTTC